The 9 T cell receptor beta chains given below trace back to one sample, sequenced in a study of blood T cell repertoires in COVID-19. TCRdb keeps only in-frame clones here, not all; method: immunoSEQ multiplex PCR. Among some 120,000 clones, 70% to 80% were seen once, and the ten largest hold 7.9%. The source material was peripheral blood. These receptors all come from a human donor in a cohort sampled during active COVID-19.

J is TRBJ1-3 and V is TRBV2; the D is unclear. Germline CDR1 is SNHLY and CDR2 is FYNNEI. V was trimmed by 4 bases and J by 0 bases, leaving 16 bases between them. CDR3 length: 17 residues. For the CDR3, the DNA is TGTGCCAGCAGTGCTTTAGGCGGTACATTCTCTGGAAACACCATATATTTT. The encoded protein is CASSALGGTFSGNTIYF.

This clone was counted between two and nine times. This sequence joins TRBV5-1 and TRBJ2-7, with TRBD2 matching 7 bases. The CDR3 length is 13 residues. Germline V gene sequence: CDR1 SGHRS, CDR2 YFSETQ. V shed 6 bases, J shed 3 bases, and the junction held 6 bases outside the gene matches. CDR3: CASKYSGHYEQYF. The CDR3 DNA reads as TGCGCCAGCAAGTATAGCGGGCACTACGAGCAGTACTTC.

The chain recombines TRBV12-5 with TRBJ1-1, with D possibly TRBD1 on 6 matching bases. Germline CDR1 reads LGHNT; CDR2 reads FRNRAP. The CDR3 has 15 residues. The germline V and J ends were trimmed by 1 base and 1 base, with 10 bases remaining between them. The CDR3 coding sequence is TGTGCTAGTGGTTTGGACAGACAGGCGAACACTGAAGCTTTCTTT. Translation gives CASGLDRQANTEAFF.

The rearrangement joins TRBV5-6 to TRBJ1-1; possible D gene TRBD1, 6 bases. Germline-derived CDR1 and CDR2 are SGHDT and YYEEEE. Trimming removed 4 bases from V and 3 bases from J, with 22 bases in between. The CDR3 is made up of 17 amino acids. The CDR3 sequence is CASSAGAQGPKDTEAFF. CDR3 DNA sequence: TGTGCCAGCAGCGCGGGGGCTCAGGGACCTAAGGACACTGAAGCTTTCTTT.

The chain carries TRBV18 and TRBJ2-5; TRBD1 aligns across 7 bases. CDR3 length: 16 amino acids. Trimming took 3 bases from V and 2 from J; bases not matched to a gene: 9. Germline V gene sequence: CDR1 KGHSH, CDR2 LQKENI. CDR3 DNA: TGTGCCAGCTCACCCCGACAGGGAGTGGGGCAAGAGACCCAGTACTTC. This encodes CASSPRQGVGQETQYF.

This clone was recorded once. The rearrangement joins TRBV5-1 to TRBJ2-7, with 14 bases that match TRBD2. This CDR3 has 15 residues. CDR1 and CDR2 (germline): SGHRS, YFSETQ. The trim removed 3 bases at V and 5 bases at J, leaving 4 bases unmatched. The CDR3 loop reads CASSSGLAGENEQYF. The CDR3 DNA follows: TGCGCCAGCAGCTCGGGACTAGCGGGAGAGAACGAGCAGTACTTC.

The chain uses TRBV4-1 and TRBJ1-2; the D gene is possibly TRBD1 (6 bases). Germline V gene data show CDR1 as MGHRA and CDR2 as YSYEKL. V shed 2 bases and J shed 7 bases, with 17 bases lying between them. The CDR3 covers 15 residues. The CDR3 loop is CASSQRGAPGTGYTF. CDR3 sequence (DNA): TGCGCCAGCAGCCAACGGGGGGCGCCAGGTACTGGCTACACCTTC.

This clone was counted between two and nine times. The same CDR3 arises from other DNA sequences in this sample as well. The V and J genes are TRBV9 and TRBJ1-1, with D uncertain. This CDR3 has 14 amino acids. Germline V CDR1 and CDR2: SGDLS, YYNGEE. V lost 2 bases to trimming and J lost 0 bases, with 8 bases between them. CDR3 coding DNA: TGTGCCAGCAGCGTGGGCGGGATGAACACTGAAGCTTTCTTT. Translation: CASSVGGMNTEAFF.

The CDR3 loop reads CASSETLIKDTQYF. CDR3 nucleotides: TGTGCCAGCAGTGAAACTCTGATTAAAGATACGCAGTATTTT. J is TRBJ2-3 and V is TRBV6-1; no firm D call. The germline V and J ends were trimmed by 2 bases and 5 bases, with 11 bases remaining between them. This CDR3 has 14 residues. Germline CDR1 and CDR2: MNHNS and SASEGT.